This paragraph reports one T cell receptor (beta chain). The antigen remains undetermined. These data are taken from a study of OX40 agonist ivuxolimab in advanced cancers. Study-level information: Every 2 weeks, patients received ivuxolimab intravenously, dosed at 0.01 to 10 mg/kg. Hepatocellular carcinoma, melanoma, renal cell or head and neck cancer affected the dose-escalation patients. Patients were over 65% male with ages about 23 to 80, mean about 54.

The data were produced by immunoSEQ multiplex PCR, yet TCRdb's version contains in-frame clones alone and is incomplete. Among roughly 61,000 clones listed, 70% to 90% were seen once. Whole-study findings and limits: Expanded clones tended on average to be more numerous among CD8+ T cells than CD4+.

The V gene end was trimmed by 7 bases and the J gene end by 4 bases; junction bases not matched to a gene: 6. The CDR3 is 14 residues long. Germline V gene sequence: CDR1 SQVTM, CDR2 ANQGSEA. The gene calls are TRBV29-1 and TRBJ2-1; TRBD2 aligns across 11 bases. The specimen was CD4+ or CD8+ T cells sorted from blood, collected in a trial of the OX40 agonist ivuxolimab. This TCR came from an adult with an advanced solid tumor such as melanoma, head and neck, liver or kidney cancer. The CDR3 region is CSARTSGLYNEQFF. In DNA form, the CDR3 reads TGCAGCGCCCGGACTAGCGGGCTTTACAATGAGCAGTTCTTC.